Following are 11 T cell receptor beta chains from one sample sequenced in a study of tumor-infiltrating lymphocytes in primary liver carcinoma (dated by TCRdb to between 2016 and 2019). Blood RNA was extracted from unsorted whole blood with TRIzol reagent; germline DNA came from the DNeasy Blood & Tissue kit. These reads were obtained on an Illumina HiSeq 2500. Starting from about 550 ng total RNA, TCRbeta-specific cDNA was produced by reverse transcription with a constant-region primer and ProtoScript II reverse transcriptase. TCRbeta libraries were built with three nested multiplex PCR rounds, a slightly modified ARM-PCR procedure. The first two PCR rounds used multiplex TRBV1-TRBV30 forward primers with a Cbeta reverse primer, each for approximately 11 cycles. Using fastp at Q25 and MiXCR, TCRdb reprocessed the public reads and kept productive beta chains. Each entry is one CDR3 protein sequence, shown with its most common DNA and genes. This sample gives 250,000 to 400,000 distinct CDR3 sequences in total; more than 55% of them show up just once. The ten largest clonotypes hold around 9.5% of the sample.

Input material: peripheral blood. The receptor source for this set is a man between 35 and 55 years old with primary liver carcinoma and hepatitis B virus infection.

The J gene is TRBJ2-4, the V gene TRBV2, with D hard to call. The CDR3 runs 16 residues. Looked up from germline, CDR1 is SNHLY and CDR2 is FYNNEI. Trimming removed 8 bases from V and 0 bases from J, with 17 bases in between. CDR3 bases: TGTGCCAGCTATCGGACGCGCATACTAGCCAAAAACATTCAGTACTTC. It codes for CASYRTRILAKNIQYF.

This sequence joins TRBV5-4 and TRBJ2-7, with 9 positions matching TRBD1. Germline assignment: CDR1 SGHNT and CDR2 YYREEE (reference sequence). The CDR3 sequence is 13 residues long. V was pared by 4 bases and J by 6 bases, with 5 bases of the junction left unmatched. CDR3: CASSRQGGSEQYF. The CDR3 coding sequence is TGTGCCAGCAGCCGACAGGGGGGAAGCGAGCAGTACTTC.

This clonotype was picked up a small number of times. This chain uses TRBV7-9 with TRBJ2-5; D may be TRBD2 (5 bases). Germline V CDR1 and CDR2: SEHNR, FQNEAQ (reference sequence). The CDR3 is made up of 15 amino acids. V was shortened by 5 bases and J by 4 bases, with 17 bases between the two germline ends. The CDR3 region has the DNA TGTGCCAGCAGCCCCGGCCGGGAATGGGGAGAGACCCAGTACTTC. Its protein product is CASSPGREWGETQYF. The entire variable domain, with the rest obtained from reference TRBV7-9 and TRBJ2-5, is as follows: DTGVSQNPRHKITKRGQNVTFRCDPISEHNRLYWYRQTLGQGPEFLTYFQNEAQLEKSRLLSDRFSAERPKGSFSTLEIQRTEQGDSAMYLCASSPGREWGETQYFGPGTRLLVL.

A remark on this clonotype: This could be a read error, since a much larger clone is one nucleotide away. The chain carries TRBV11-2 and TRBJ2-2; perhaps TRBD2 as D (5 bases). The V gene's germline CDR1 is SGHAT and CDR2 FQNNGV. With 7 bases removed from V and 2 bases from J, the gap between germline ends came to 14 bases. The CDR3 is 15 residues long. CDR3 protein: CASTPEGRNTGELFF. CDR3 nucleotides: TGTGCCAGCACCCCCGAAGGGAGAAACACCGGGGAGCTGTTTTTT.

Regarding this clonotype: A much larger clone sits a single nucleotide away, making a read error possible. V gene TRBV29-1 combines with J gene TRBJ1-1; no clear D gene. The CDR3 covers 13 residues. The germline V gene encodes CDR1 SQVTM and CDR2 ANQGSEA. V lost 3 bases, J lost 2 bases, and 10 bases lay in between. The CDR3, as DNA: TGCAGCGTTGAGATCCATATCAACACTGAAGCTTTCTTT. The encoded protein is CSVEIHINTEAFF.

On this clonotype itself: It may be a read error: a sequence one base away is much more abundant. The chain has TRBV13 and TRBJ2-5, with D possibly TRBD1 on 6 matching bases. The germline gives CDR1 PRHDT, CDR2 FYEKMQ (reference sequence). The CDR3 extends over 15 amino acids. The V end was cut by 0 bases, the J end by 3 bases, with 11 bases between. The CDR3 loop reads CASSLGGAGEETQYF. CDR3 nucleotide sequence: TGTGCCAGCAGCTTAGGGGGGGCAGGAGAAGAGACCCAGTACTTC.

This clonotype was picked up a small number of times. This may stem from a read error, because a much larger clone lies one nucleotide away. V and J are TRBV29-1 and TRBJ1-5; 9 nucleotides match TRBD1. With 7 bases clipped from V and 5 bases from J, the junction kept 3 bases outside the gene matches. This CDR3 is 12 amino acids long. Germline V gene sequence: CDR1 SQVTM, CDR2 ANQGSEA. This CDR3 is CSANRGHQPQHF. CDR3 nucleotide sequence: TGCAGCGCCAACAGGGGGCATCAGCCCCAGCATTTT.

This clonotype was observed at least ten times. The V gene is TRBV4-2, the J gene TRBJ1-2, with TRBD1 matching over 9 bases. Germline V CDR1 and CDR2: LGHNA, YNFKEQ. V lost 1 base to trimming and J lost 2 bases; unmatched junction nucleotides: 5. This CDR3 contains 16 residues. The CDR3 sequence is CASSQGTGAGNYGYTF. CDR3 in DNA: TGTGCCAGCAGCCAAGGGACAGGGGCAGGAAACTATGGCTACACCTTC.

This clonotype was counted only a few times. The chain couples TRBV5-4 to TRBJ1-2; 11 nucleotides agree with TRBD1. The germline V gene has CDR1 SGHNT and CDR2 YYREEE (reference sequence). V shed 1 base, J shed 0 bases, and the junction held 5 bases outside the gene matches. This CDR3 has 17 amino acids. The CDR3, as DNA: TGTGCCAGCAGCTTGAGGACAGGGGGCAAAGCTAACTATGGCTACACCTTC. It yields the protein CASSLRTGGKANYGYTF.

The gene calls are TRBV6-2 or TRBV6-3 and TRBJ2-7; 7 bases line up with TRBD2. The junction had 18 bases not matched to a gene; V was cut back by 5 bases and J by 2 bases. CDR3 length equals 18 residues. Germline values: CDR1 MNHEY, CDR2 SVGEGT. The chain's CDR3 is CASSPPGVAGFPAYEQYF. The CDR3 bases are TGTGCCAGCAGTCCCCCGGGGGTAGCGGGCTTCCCAGCCTACGAGCAGTACTTC.

J is TRBJ2-5 and V is TRBV7-2; D perhaps matches TRBD2 (6 bases). The CDR3 is 14 amino acids. CDR1 and CDR2 (germline): SGHTA, FQGNSA. With 3 bases removed from V and 3 bases from J, the gap between germline ends came to 11 bases. DNA for the CDR3: TGTGCCAGCAGCTTCCCGGGAGTTGAAGAGACCCAGTACTTC. Its protein product is CASSFPGVEETQYF.